This entry is about one T cell receptor beta chain. The sample comes from a study of blood T cell repertoires in COVID-19. About the study: From the United States, Italy and Spain came samples of acute and convalescent COVID-19. The cDNA or gDNA used as material had been derived from T cells, B-cell-depleted T cells, or PBMCs.

In the authors' workflow: Cell counts per sample came from amplifying reference gene primers. The method was immunoSEQ multiplex PCR; TCRdb's version includes in-frame clones alone and lacks a portion of them. V and J calls and clone size come straight from that table; D and trimming were deduced from the DNA. The profile shows almost 70,000 clones, roughly nine tenths of them singletons. V shed 3 bases and J shed 4 bases, with 14 bases lying between them. The CDR3 loop spans 15 amino acids. The germline V gene has CDR1 SGHVS and CDR2 FQNEAQ. Sequencing input: peripheral blood. The sequence was obtained from a woman aged 45-60 years with active COVID-19. This chain joins TRBV7-8 and TRBJ2-3; possible D gene TRBD2, 6 bases. CDR3 nucleotides: TGTGCCAGCAGCTTTGTGGGAGGCGTTGCAGATACGCAGTATTTT. Amino acids: CASSFVGGVADTQYF.